The clone carrying this T cell receptor beta chain was counted a few times. Its antigen is unknown. The source of the sample is a study of PD-1 blockade in classical Hodgkin lymphoma. The study's findings and limits: Repertoire differences lack defined causes, possibly disease activity or prior therapy. Individuals initiating nivolumab under 1 year after ASCT were excluded.

Time point defined: cycle 4 day 1 (C4D1), after 6 weeks of nivolumab. Relapse after autologous stem cell transplantation occurred in every patient, and brentuximab vedotin exposure varied. V dropped 4 bases and J dropped 0 bases, with 13 bases sitting between them. The length of the CDR3 is 15 residues. Germline-derived CDR1 and CDR2 are SGHTA and FQGTGA. The assay was immunoSEQ multiplex PCR, and TCRdb's table has in-frame clones only and misses some. The data show some 39,000 clones, around 80% seen once. This receptor was obtained from a human donor with classical Hodgkin lymphoma. This sample comprised peripheral blood mononuclear cells (PBMCs), obtained before the fourth cycle of nivolumab. The chain recombines TRBV7-3 with TRBJ2-7, with a tentative D call TRBD1 (6 bases). CDR3 sequence reads: CASSYRTVSSYEQYF. CDR3 nucleotide sequence: TGTGCCAGCAGCTACCGGACAGTAAGCTCCTACGAGCAGTACTTC. The entire variable domain, with the rest obtained from reference TRBV7-3 and TRBJ2-7, is as follows: GAGVSQTPSNKVTEKGKYVELRCDPISGHTALYWYRQSLGQGPEFLIYFQGTGAADDSGLPNDRFFAVRPEGSVSTLKIQRTERGDSAVYLCASSYRTVSSYEQYFGPGTRLTVT.